The 3 T cell receptor beta chains given below trace back to one sample, sequenced in a study of shared clonotypes between healthy human individuals. Libraries were prepared by immunoSEQ multiplex PCR; TCRdb keeps only in-frame clonotypes and omits some of them. The table lists around 2,000,000 clones, around 95% of them singletons, with about 0.13% in the top ten. The sequenced sample was naive CD4+ T cells sorted from blood. This sample's subset: CD45RA+ positively selected. These receptors all stem from a man younger than 35 in good health.

The chain couples TRBV6-1 to TRBJ1-5, with TRBD1 as a possible D gene (6 bases). This CDR3 contains 15 residues. V was clipped by 0 bases and J by 7 bases, with 13 bases between them. CDR1 is MNHNS and CDR2 is SASEGT in the germline V gene. Here the CDR3 reads CASSEARGAWQPQHF. The DNA for the CDR3 is TGTGCCAGCAGTGAAGCGAGGGGGGCTTGGCAGCCCCAGCATTTT.

The V gene is TRBV6-7, the J gene TRBJ2-3; 10 positions match TRBD1. TRBV6-7 counts as an open reading frame of uncertain function. After removal of 4 bases from V and 5 bases from J, the junction contained 9 bases not matched to a gene. There are 16 residues in the CDR3. CDR3 region: CASSSQRDRGGDTQYF. In DNA, the CDR3 is TGTGCCAGCAGTTCCCAAAGGGACAGGGGAGGAGATACGCAGTATTTT.

The rearrangement uses TRBV6-1 and TRBJ1-5; D not certain. Germline V CDR1 and CDR2: MNHNS, SASEGT. Trimming left V 1 base short and J 6 bases short, with 7 bases between. This CDR3 has 13 residues. The CDR3 coding sequence is TGTGCCAGCAGTGAAGAAAGGAGTCAGCCCCAGCATTTT. This gives the protein CASSEERSQPQHF.